The 17 T cell receptor beta chains given below trace back to one sample, sequenced in a study of blood T cell repertoires in COVID-19. The protocol was immunoSEQ multiplex PCR, while the TCRdb copy is restricted to in-frame clones and leaves out a portion. Among about 210,000 clones, around 80% were seen once, and the ten largest hold about 4.3%. Sequenced sample: PBMCs or T cells enriched from blood (not recorded which). The receptors come from a man between 25 and 39 years old with acute COVID-19.

This chain connects TRBV5-1 to TRBJ1-1, with 7 bases lining up with TRBD1. Germline V lookup: CDR1 SGHRS, CDR2 YFSETQ. The CDR3 sequence is 14 residues long. Trimming cost V 4 bases and J 0 bases; bases outside gene matches: 3. The CDR3 DNA reads TGCGCCAGCAGCGCCCAGGGGGTGAACACTGAAGCTTTCTTT. It is translated as CASSAQGVNTEAFF.

The chain is built from TRBV2 and TRBJ1-4; 12 positions agree with TRBD1. This CDR3 contains 16 residues. The V gene's germline CDR1 is SNHLY and CDR2 FYNNEI. V was pared by 10 bases and J by 5 bases, with 11 bases of the junction left unmatched. The CDR3 DNA reads as TGTGCCACTCGGGACAGGGGGCGGGCTGAGAATGAAAAACTGTTTTTT. Protein: CATRDRGRAENEKLFF.

The CDR3 nucleotides are TGTGCCAGCAGTTTACTGGGACACCTCACCGGGGAGCTGTTTTTT. Residues: CASSLLGHLTGELFF. J is TRBJ2-2 and V is TRBV27; tentatively, D is TRBD1 (6 bases). This CDR3 spans 15 amino acids. The germline V gene encodes CDR1 MNHEY and CDR2 SMNVEV (reference sequence). Trimming removed 2 bases at V and 4 bases at J, with 11 bases between.

This chain joins TRBV3-1 (or the pseudogene TRBV3-2) and TRBJ2-2; 8 bases are shared with TRBD1. Unmatched junction bases numbered 4, after V lost 3 bases and J lost 1 base. Germline V gene data show CDR1 as LGHDT and CDR2 as YNNKEL (reference sequence). The CDR3 sequence is 16 residues long. The CDR3 DNA reads TGTGCCAGCAGCCATGGACAGGGAGTGAACACCGGGGAGCTGTTTTTT. Encoded protein: CASSHGQGVNTGELFF.

The CDR3 DNA is TGTGCCTGGAGCTGGGGCCAGGGCGATCAGCCCCAGCATTTT. This encodes CAWSWGQGDQPQHF. The chain has TRBV30 and TRBJ1-5; a possible D gene is TRBD1 (5 bases). Trimming shortened V by 3 bases and J by 5 bases, and 14 bases separated the two germline ends. The germline CDR1 and CDR2 sequences are GTSNPN and SVGIG (reference sequence). The CDR3 is made up of 14 amino acids. Using reference TRBV30 and TRBJ1-5 for the parts outside the CDR3, the full variable domain is SQTIHQWPATLVQPVGSPLSLECTVEGTSNPNLYWYRQAAGRGLQLLFYSVGIGQISSEVPQNLSASRPQDRQFILSSKKLLLSDSGFYLCAWSWGQGDQPQHFGDGTRLSIL.

This clone occurred a few times. The chain has TRBV10-3 and TRBJ2-2; TRBD1 matches 7 bases. This CDR3 contains 14 residues. The V gene's germline CDR1 is ENHRY and CDR2 SYGVKD. Unmatched junction bases numbered 7, after V lost 8 bases and J lost 4 bases. This chain's CDR3 is CAISTGLGTGELFF. The CDR3 DNA is TGTGCCATCTCGACAGGGCTGGGCACCGGGGAGCTGTTTTTT.

This chain joins TRBV13 and TRBJ1-2; D perhaps matches TRBD1 (5 bases). The CDR3 has 13 amino acids. The V end lost 5 bases, the J end lost 5 bases, and 12 bases lay between the germline ends. Germline CDR1 reads PRHDT; CDR2 reads FYEKMQ (reference sequence). CDR3 residues: CASSLRDGYGYTF. CDR3 nucleotide sequence: TGTGCCAGCAGCCTCAGGGATGGGTATGGCTACACCTTC.

The chain recombines TRBV9 with TRBJ2-5; 10 bases fit TRBD2. This CDR3 is 18 amino acids long. The V gene's germline CDR1 is SGDLS and CDR2 YYNGEE. V lost 0 bases to trimming and J lost 0 bases; unmatched junction nucleotides: 8. The CDR3 region is CASSVGTLAGGYQETQYF. CDR3 coding DNA: TGTGCCAGCAGCGTAGGGACTTTAGCGGGGGGCTACCAAGAGACCCAGTACTTC.

CDR3 sequence reads: CASSLDLNEDTQYF. The DNA for the CDR3 is TGTGCCAGCAGTTTAGATTTGAATGAGGATACGCAGTATTTT. This chain connects TRBV28 to TRBJ2-3; D gene uncertain. This CDR3 comprises 14 residues. Germline loops: CDR1 MDHEN, CDR2 SYDVKM. Trimming pared 2 bases from V and 6 bases from J, leaving 12 bases between.

The rearrangement links TRBV18 to TRBJ1-6, with D perhaps TRBD1 (6 bases). The germline CDR1 and CDR2 sequences are KGHSH and LQKENI. Trimming removed 2 bases at V and 6 bases at J, with 11 bases between. The CDR3 consists of 15 residues. This chain's CDR3 is CASSPGGGPNSPLHF. In DNA, the CDR3 is TGTGCCAGCTCACCAGGGGGGGGGCCTAATTCACCCCTCCACTTT.

The V and J genes are TRBV19 and TRBJ1-1, with D perhaps matching TRBD1 (6 bases). V dropped 4 bases and J dropped 4 bases, with 13 bases sitting between them. Per germline, CDR1 LNHDA and CDR2 SQIVND (reference sequence). This CDR3 is 14 amino acids long. The CDR3 loop reads CASSSGRGITEAFF. DNA for the CDR3: TGTGCCAGTAGTAGCGGCAGGGGAATCACTGAAGCTTTCTTT.

The rearrangement links TRBV19 to TRBJ2-1; 8 bases line up with TRBD1. The V segment lost 9 bases and the J segment 1 base; nucleotides outside the gene matches: 8. The CDR3 sequence is 15 residues long. Germline loops: CDR1 LNHDA, CDR2 SQIVND (reference sequence). For the CDR3, the DNA is TGTGCCAGCCTACACGGACAGGGATCCTACAATGAGCAGTTCTTC. Its translation is CASLHGQGSYNEQFF.

The V gene is TRBV5-1, the J gene TRBJ2-3, with 7 bases lining up with TRBD2. The ends lost 3 bases at V and 2 bases at J; junction bases unmatched: 9. The CDR3 loop spans 16 amino acids. Germline V gene lookup returns CDR1 SGHRS and CDR2 YFSETQ. CDR3 DNA: TGCGCCAGCAGCTCAGAGCGGGGAGCGAACACAGATACGCAGTATTTT. Translated: CASSSERGANTDTQYF.

V and J are TRBV5-1 and TRBJ2-2, with 7 bases identical to TRBD1. CDR3 length equals 16 residues. The junction had 8 bases not matched to a gene; V was cut back by 2 bases and J by 4 bases. CDR1 and CDR2 (germline): SGHRS, YFSETQ. The chain's CDR3 is CASSFRTGAGTGELFF. The CDR3 bases are TGCGCCAGCAGCTTCCGGACAGGCGCAGGCACCGGGGAGCTGTTTTTT.

The V and J genes are TRBV6-5 and TRBJ1-2, with TRBD1 matching over 9 bases. V gave up 6 bases and J gave up 6 bases; unmatched junction bases: 11. Looked up from germline, CDR1 is MNHEY and CDR2 is SVGAGI. The CDR3 extends over 15 amino acids. The CDR3 region is CASRSGTGSLNGYTF. The CDR3, as DNA: TGTGCCAGCAGGTCCGGGACAGGGAGTTTGAATGGCTACACCTTC.

J is TRBJ1-2 and V is TRBV7-9, with 8 bases fitting TRBD1. CDR1 SEHNR and CDR2 FQNEAQ come from the germline V gene (reference sequence). V shed 5 bases, J shed 3 bases, and the junction held 5 bases outside the gene matches. The CDR3 sequence is 14 residues long. This chain's CDR3 is CASSTGTGDYGYTF. DNA of the CDR3: TGTGCCAGCAGCACCGGGACAGGAGACTATGGCTACACCTTC.

In DNA, the CDR3 is TGTGCCAGCAGGGGTCAAGGACAGGGTGAATACTTC. Translating it yields CASRGQGQGEYF. The chain carries TRBV2 and TRBJ2-7; 8 bases match TRBD1. Germline CDR1 is SNHLY and CDR2 is FYNNEI. The CDR3 loop spans 12 amino acids. V gave up 6 bases and J gave up 13 bases; unmatched junction bases: 11.